One TCR beta chain is described in this entry. These data are taken from a study of blood T cell repertoires in COVID-19. Study information: There were acute and convalescent COVID-19 samples, and they came from the United States, Italy and Spain. The analysed material was cDNA or gDNA that came from T cells, B-cell-depleted T cells, or PBMCs.

CDR1 and CDR2 from the germline V gene are SNHLY and FYNNEI. V was cut by 3 bases and J by 0 bases, with 9 bases left in between. There are 15 residues in the CDR3. Authors' methods: Reference gene primer amplification gave nucleated cell count estimates. Produced via immunoSEQ multiplex PCR; TCRdb's table is partial and in-frame only. V and J calls plus clone size are reproduced from that table; the DNA served to infer D and trimming. The sample consists of about 98,000 clones, roughly 80% of them appearing once. Sequencing was carried out using peripheral blood. The TCR originated in a woman aged 80 or older with acute or convalescent COVID-19. The chain uses TRBV2 and TRBJ2-4; D unresolved. This CDR3 is CASSDTPSAKNIQYF. In DNA form, the CDR3 reads TGTGCCAGCAGTGACACACCGTCAGCCAAAAACATTCAGTACTTC.